This T cell receptor beta chain was identified in a study of T cells in Graves' hyperthyroidism and ophthalmopathy. This clonotype was recorded many times. Its target is not known. It was RNA transcripts that yielded the amplified TCR beta CDR3 regions. The HTBI set primed first-round TCR CDR3 RT-PCR. MiXCR was run by TCRdb on the multiplex PCR reads, yielding one entry per CDR3 protein. This sample carries hundreds of thousands of distinct CDR3 sequences, 14% to 15% of them seen once, and the ten largest clones take about 13%. Uncontrolled infections, other autoimmune diseases, pregnancy or lactation led to exclusion of patients. The source of the PBMCs was less than 12 ml of fresh peripheral blood. This CDR3 comprises 16 residues. V was shortened by 4 bases and J by 0 bases, with 12 bases between the two germline ends. The germline V gene encodes CDR1 KGHDR and CDR2 SFDVKD. Whole-study results and caveats: Researchers report that a 13 V-J model separated ophthalmopathy from stable hyperthyroidism. Ophthalmopathy was model-predicted a median roughly six months pre-onset.

The sample comprised blood. The rearrangement joins TRBV24-1 to TRBJ2-1; maybe TRBD2 (6 bases). The source of this sequence is a man between 18 and 35 years old with Graves' ophthalmopathy. The CDR3: CATSDRDLSSYNEQFF. The CDR3, as DNA: TGTGCCACCAGTGACCGGGACTTAAGCTCCTACAATGAGCAGTTCTTC.